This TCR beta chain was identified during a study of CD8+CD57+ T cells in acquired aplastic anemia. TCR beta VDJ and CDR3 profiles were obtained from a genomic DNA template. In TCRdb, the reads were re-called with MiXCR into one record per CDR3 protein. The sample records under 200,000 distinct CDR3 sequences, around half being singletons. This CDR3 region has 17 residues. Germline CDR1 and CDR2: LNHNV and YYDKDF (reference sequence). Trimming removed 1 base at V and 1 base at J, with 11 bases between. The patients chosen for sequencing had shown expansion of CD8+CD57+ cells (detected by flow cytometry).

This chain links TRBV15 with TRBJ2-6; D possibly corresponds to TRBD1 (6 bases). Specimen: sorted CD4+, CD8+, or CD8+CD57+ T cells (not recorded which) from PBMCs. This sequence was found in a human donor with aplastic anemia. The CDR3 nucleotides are TGTGCCACCAGCAGAGGTGAGACAGGTTCTGGGGCCAACGTCCTGACTTTC. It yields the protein CATSRGETGSGANVLTF.